The 14 T cell receptor beta chains below come from one sample, sequenced in a study of long-term antiretroviral therapy in people with HIV. A v3.0 immunoSEQ assay was performed at survey level. Libraries were prepared by immunoSEQ multiplex PCR; TCRdb keeps only in-frame clonotypes and omits some of them. The sample holds 30,000 to 35,000 clones, 95% to 98% seen once. Here the sequenced sample was unsorted PBMCs, taken 6.9 years after starting antiretroviral therapy. The receptors here all came from a young man with HIV.

The chain couples TRBV9 to TRBJ1-3; the D gene is possibly TRBD1 (6 bases). Trimming took off 3 bases at V and 3 bases at J, with 13 bases between the two ends. This CDR3 spans 15 amino acids. In germline, CDR1 is SGDLS, CDR2 YYNGEE. The DNA of the CDR3 is TGTGCCAGCAGCGCCGAAGGGGGGTTTGGAAACACCATATATTTT. It is translated as CASSAEGGFGNTIYF.

This chain joins TRBV29-1 and TRBJ1-5; the match to TRBD1 covers 8 bases. The V gene's germline CDR1 is SQVTM and CDR2 ANQGSEA. This CDR3 is built from 15 residues. Trimming removed 6 bases from V and 5 bases from J; junction bases left unmatched: 12. The CDR3 DNA sequence: TGCAGCGTCGGACAGGGAGCGGTAGGAGATCAGCCCCAGCATTTT. This gives the protein CSVGQGAVGDQPQHF.

The chain couples TRBV12-5 to TRBJ2-7; possibly TRBD1 or TRBD2 for D (6 bases each). Germline CDR1 LGHNT, CDR2 FRNRAP. V was clipped by 8 bases and J by 2 bases, with 16 bases between them. CDR3 size: 14 residues. The CDR3 DNA reads TGTGCTAGTCAGTATTGGGGGGCAGCCTACGAGCAGTACTTC. It codes for CASQYWGAAYEQYF. Using reference TRBV12-5 and TRBJ2-7 for the parts outside the CDR3, the full variable domain is DARVTQTPRHKVTEMGQEVTMRCQPILGHNTVFWYRQTMMQGLELLAYFRNRAPLDDSGMPKDRFSAEMPDATLATLKIQPSEPRDSAVYFCASQYWGAAYEQYFGPGTRLTVT.

This chain connects TRBV2 to TRBJ2-2, with unresolved D. Germline CDR1 and CDR2: SNHLY and FYNNEI. Trimming took off 6 bases at V and 3 bases at J, with 5 bases between the two ends. The CDR3 covers 12 residues. The CDR3 DNA reads as TGTGCCAGCAGGACCTACACCGGGGAGCTGTTTTTT. Amino acid sequence: CASRTYTGELFF. Using reference TRBV2 and TRBJ2-2 for the parts outside the CDR3, the full variable domain is EPEVTQTPSHQVTQMGQEVILRCVPISNHLYFYWYRQILGQKVEFLVSFYNNEISEKSEIFDDQFSVERPDGSNFTLKIRSTKLEDSAMYFCASRTYTGELFFGEGSRLTVL.

The rearrangement joins TRBV2 to TRBJ2-3; D gene uncertain. The V end lost 7 bases, the J end lost 4 bases, and 18 bases lay between the germline ends. Germline V gene data show CDR1 as SNHLY and CDR2 as FYNNEI. The CDR3 runs to 15 residues. The chain's CDR3 is CASMPPPGWPDTQYF. The CDR3 coding sequence is TGTGCCAGCATGCCGCCACCCGGGTGGCCAGATACGCAGTATTTT.

The J gene is TRBJ1-2, the V gene TRBV7-2; D gene unclear. V lost 1 base to trimming and J lost 1 base, with 10 bases between them. Germline CDR1 reads SGHTA; CDR2 reads FQGNSA. CDR3 length: 15 amino acids. The CDR3 nucleotides are TGTGCCAGCAGCTTAGGTTCCAACAGTAACTATGGCTACACCTTC. It yields the protein CASSLGSNSNYGYTF.

The chain has TRBV5-5 and TRBJ1-2; tentatively, D is TRBD1 (6 bases). Trimming took 2 bases from V and 4 from J, leaving 18 bases between them. CDR1 is SGHKS, CDR2 YYEKEE, per germline (reference sequence). The CDR3 extends over 16 amino acids. This chain's CDR3 is CASSLGAGDFVYGYTF. CDR3 sequence (DNA): TGTGCCAGCAGCTTAGGGGCAGGGGACTTTGTCTATGGCTACACCTTC.

The chain has TRBV11-2 and TRBJ1-2; D ambiguous. CDR3 length equals 13 residues. Trimming cost V 5 bases and J 6 bases, with 13 bases left between them. Germline loops: CDR1 SGHAT, CDR2 FQNNGV. As DNA, the CDR3 is TGTGCCAGCAGCGTCTTCGGGGTAGATGGCTACACCTTC. Translation: CASSVFGVDGYTF.

The rearrangement joins TRBV7-6 to TRBJ2-3, with D possibly TRBD1 on 5 matching bases. The V and J ends lost 1 base and 3 bases respectively, with 17 bases between them. The germline gives CDR1 SGHVS, CDR2 FNYEAQ. The CDR3 length is 17 residues. The CDR3 DNA is TGTGCCAGCAGCTTAGAGTCGGCAGGTCCAGGGACAGATACGCAGTATTTT. As protein: CASSLESAGPGTDTQYF.

The gene calls are TRBV4-3 and TRBJ1-5; 8 bases are shared with TRBD1. The germline CDR1 and CDR2 sequences are LGHNA and YSLEER. The CDR3 contains 13 residues. V trimming: 4 bases; J trimming: 9 bases; junction bases outside the gene matches: 5. The CDR3 loop is CASSPGQGMPQHF. Here the CDR3 DNA reads TGCGCCAGCAGCCCCGGACAGGGAATGCCCCAGCATTTT.

This rearrangement joins TRBV19 to TRBJ2-1; maybe TRBD1 (7 bases). This CDR3 has 15 residues. The V gene's germline CDR1 is LNHDA and CDR2 SQIVND (reference sequence). V was cut by 2 bases and J by 7 bases, with 15 bases left in between. The CDR3 reads CASSISVAGGNEQFF. In DNA, the CDR3 is TGTGCCAGTAGTATATCGGTGGCAGGGGGGAATGAGCAGTTCTTC.

V gene TRBV5-6 combines with J gene TRBJ2-1, with D possibly being TRBD1 or TRBD2 (6 bases each). This CDR3 contains 16 residues. Germline values: CDR1 SGHDT, CDR2 YYEEEE. The germline V and J ends were trimmed by 0 bases and 3 bases, with 13 bases remaining between them. The CDR3, as DNA: TGTGCCAGCAGCTTGGCGACGGGGGCGATCTACAATGAGCAGTTCTTC. Translation gives CASSLATGAIYNEQFF.

The rearrangement links TRBV6-5 to TRBJ1-2, with 8 bases matching TRBD1. Trimming cost V 0 bases and J 7 bases; bases outside gene matches: 4. Germline assignment: CDR1 MNHEY and CDR2 SVGAGI. This CDR3 comprises 14 residues. The CDR3 reads CASSYSRQGAGYTF. The CDR3 region has the DNA TGTGCCAGCAGTTACTCGAGGCAGGGGGCTGGCTACACCTTC.

The rearrangement uses TRBV10-2 and TRBJ2-7, with 7 bases matching TRBD2. Unmatched junction bases numbered 4, after V lost 2 bases and J lost 3 bases. The V gene's germline CDR1 is WSHSY and CDR2 SAAADI. The CDR3 contains 14 residues. CDR3 amino acids: CASSEAGEGYEQYF. CDR3 in DNA: TGCGCCAGCAGTGAGGCGGGAGAGGGCTACGAGCAGTACTTC.